These T cell receptor beta chains were read from a single sample in a study of regulatory T cells in long-lasting Graves disease. TCRdb called the multiplex PCR reads again in MiXCR, with one record for every CDR3 protein. The data show a few hundred thousand distinct CDR3 sequences, with about 20% seen just once and 14% held by the top ten. The same sample was also used in a study of T cells in Graves' hyperthyroidism and ophthalmopathy.

The source material was peripheral blood mononuclear cells (PBMCs), sampled at new diagnosis, from a patient treated with antithyroid drugs. The receptors were gathered from a woman between 25 and 40 years old with Graves disease. The CDR3 runs from the conserved cysteine through the conserved F or W. The order of the fields is V gene, clone size, J gene, CDR3 protein. Expanded clones are given a class, and other clones once, few, many or no size at all.

v_call: TRBV15; clone_size: -; j_call: TRBJ1-5; cdr3_aa: CATSKGVNQPQHF
v_call: TRBV7-6; clone_size: many; j_call: TRBJ1-6; cdr3_aa: CASSIGTGENSPLHF
v_call: TRBV20-1; clone_size: many; j_call: TRBJ2-7; cdr3_aa: CSASPGDSYEQYF
v_call: TRBV20-1; clone_size: many; j_call: TRBJ1-1; cdr3_aa: CSARDVANTEAFF
v_call: TRBV3-1; clone_size: -; j_call: TRBJ1-1; cdr3_aa: CASRQGRGPEAFF
v_call: TRBV7-7; clone_size: -; j_call: TRBJ2-5; cdr3_aa: CASSHTRGEQGQETQYF
v_call: TRBV19; clone_size: few; j_call: TRBJ2-3; cdr3_aa: CASMDSASTDTQYF
v_call: TRBV7-8; clone_size: many; j_call: TRBJ1-2; cdr3_aa: CASSPGYSQGYTF
v_call: TRBV19; clone_size: -; j_call: TRBJ1-4; cdr3_aa: CASRDRDKSNEKLFF
v_call: TRBV10-3; clone_size: -; j_call: TRBJ2-1; cdr3_aa: CAISELAGATNEQFF
v_call: TRBV27; clone_size: -; j_call: TRBJ1-2; cdr3_aa: CASRTVTGGHPIYGYTF
v_call: TRBV19; clone_size: many; j_call: TRBJ2-5; cdr3_aa: CASSITGTGVRKETQYF
v_call: TRBV7-2; clone_size: many; j_call: TRBJ2-5; cdr3_aa: CASSPRARTGGRETQYF
v_call: TRBV12-3/TRBV12-4; clone_size: once; j_call: TRBJ2-7; cdr3_aa: CASSLVLASYEQYF
v_call: TRBV5-1; clone_size: few; j_call: TRBJ2-7; cdr3_aa: CASSLSGRSYEQYF
v_call: TRBV7-9; clone_size: many; j_call: TRBJ2-5; cdr3_aa: CASSYTTGLGETQYF
v_call: TRBV6-1; clone_size: many; j_call: TRBJ1-4; cdr3_aa: CASSREWQLNEKLFF
v_call: TRBV27; clone_size: many; j_call: TRBJ1-5; cdr3_aa: CASSLMGDQPQHF
v_call: TRBV7-6; clone_size: many; j_call: TRBJ1-2; cdr3_aa: CASSLAPGVEGYTF
v_call: TRBV6-2/TRBV6-3; clone_size: many; j_call: TRBJ1-1; cdr3_aa: CASLPGRTDEAFF
v_call: TRBV9; clone_size: -; j_call: TRBJ2-3; cdr3_aa: CASSVDFFGADTQYF
v_call: TRBV29-1; clone_size: many; j_call: TRBJ1-1; cdr3_aa: CSVGNTEAFF
v_call: TRBV20-1; clone_size: -; j_call: TRBJ2-3; cdr3_aa: CSAPGGASDTQYF
v_call: TRBV9; clone_size: once; j_call: TRBJ1-5; cdr3_aa: CASSVGTGLNQPQHF
v_call: TRBV7-2; clone_size: -; j_call: TRBJ2-1; cdr3_aa: CASSTGTGFGAEQFF
v_call: TRBV6-2/TRBV6-3; clone_size: -; j_call: TRBJ2-7; cdr3_aa: CASSFYGVFCEQYF
v_call: TRBV5-1; clone_size: many; j_call: TRBJ1-1; cdr3_aa: CASSQDAHGTEAFF
v_call: TRBV6-1; clone_size: many; j_call: TRBJ1-1; cdr3_aa: CASSETRDSEAFF
v_call: TRBV7-9; clone_size: many; j_call: TRBJ1-6; cdr3_aa: CASSRDKYNSPLHF
v_call: TRBV28; clone_size: many; j_call: TRBJ2-7; cdr3_aa: CASRWRDRAYEQYF
v_call: TRBV7-9; clone_size: many; j_call: TRBJ1-2; cdr3_aa: CASSLGPDYGYTF
v_call: TRBV10-1; clone_size: many; j_call: TRBJ2-1; cdr3_aa: CASSGASGGATMDEQFF
v_call: TRBV7-2; clone_size: few; j_call: TRBJ2-5; cdr3_aa: CASSLGERVRETQYF
v_call: TRBV6-1; clone_size: once; j_call: TRBJ2-7; cdr3_aa: CASRSGLAGAYEQYF
v_call: TRBV20-1; clone_size: many; j_call: TRBJ2-7; cdr3_aa: CSAVKSGGAREQYF
v_call: TRBV7-3; clone_size: many; j_call: TRBJ2-2; cdr3_aa: CASSFLGGELFF
v_call: TRBV7-9; clone_size: many; j_call: TRBJ1-1; cdr3_aa: CASTEIEGRSNTEAFF
v_call: TRBV6-5; clone_size: many; j_call: TRBJ1-2; cdr3_aa: CASSYSGTNGYTF
v_call: TRBV6-5; clone_size: many; j_call: TRBJ1-1; cdr3_aa: CASSYPWDVNTEAFF
v_call: TRBV20-1; clone_size: many; j_call: TRBJ1-4; cdr3_aa: CSARDPEGSNEKLFF
v_call: TRBV2; clone_size: many; j_call: TRBJ1-1; cdr3_aa: CASSEERNTEAFF